This is a list of T cell receptor beta chains from one sample in a study of graft-versus-host responses after intestinal transplantation. For these TCRs, the target antigens are not known. Using immunoSEQ multiplex PCR, the repertoire was profiled, and TCRdb retains in-frame clones only, with some absent. The sample gives about 120,000 clones, 93% of which show up once; roughly 0.5% is in the top ten. The specimen comprised unstimulated CD8+ T cells sorted from spleen or lymph node cells, sampled before intestinal transplant. These receptors were obtained from a human donor who received an intestinal transplant. The CDR3 runs from the conserved cysteine through the conserved F or W. Fields, in order: CDR3 protein, CDR3 DNA, D gene, clone size, J gene, V gene. A D gene is named only where the DNA matches it firmly. Clone size is given for some rows only: seen once, a few or many times, or a class if the clone is expanded.

CDR3aa: CASSQSIGLGRDTGELFF; CDR3nt: TGCGCCAGCAGTCAATCTATTGGGTTAGGTCGGGACACCGGGGAGCTGTTTTTT; d_gene: .; abundance: .; j_gene: TRBJ2-2; v_gene: TRBV23-1
CDR3aa: CATLGSSYNEQFF; CDR3nt: TGTGCCACACTAGGAAGCTCCTACAATGAGCAGTTCTTC; d_gene: .; abundance: .; j_gene: TRBJ2-1; v_gene: TRBV28
CDR3aa: CASSYGDTQYF; CDR3nt: TGTGCCAGCAGTTATGGCGATACGCAGTATTTT; d_gene: .; abundance: .; j_gene: TRBJ2-3; v_gene: TRBV28
CDR3aa: CASSRWGDRLVQSTYEQYF; CDR3nt: TGTGCCAGCAGTCGCTGGGGGGATAGACTTGTACAATCAACCTACGAGCAGTACTTC; d_gene: .; abundance: .; j_gene: TRBJ2-7; v_gene: TRBV27
CDR3aa: CASSLGPSGRMNTEAFF; CDR3nt: TGTGCCAGCAGCTTGGGGCCTTCGGGACGGATGAACACTGAAGCTTTCTTT; d_gene: .; abundance: .; j_gene: TRBJ1-1; v_gene: TRBV5-4
CDR3aa: CATSRDTRESNEQFF; CDR3nt: TGTGCCACCAGCAGAGATACGCGGGAGTCCAATGAGCAGTTCTTC; d_gene: TRBD2; abundance: .; j_gene: TRBJ2-1; v_gene: TRBV15
CDR3aa: CASSPRTGTLDTEAFF; CDR3nt: TGTGCCAGCAGCCCTCGGACAGGGACCTTGGACACTGAAGCTTTCTTT; d_gene: TRBD1; abundance: .; j_gene: TRBJ1-1; v_gene: TRBV9
CDR3aa: CASSPKPGPTYEQYF; CDR3nt: TGTGCCAGCAGTCCTAAGCCGGGGCCAACCTACGAGCAGTACTTC; d_gene: .; abundance: .; j_gene: TRBJ2-7; v_gene: TRBV6-5
CDR3aa: CASSYSSGLYEQYF; CDR3nt: TGTGCCAGCAGTTACTCGTCAGGTTTATACGAGCAGTACTTC; d_gene: .; abundance: .; j_gene: TRBJ2-7; v_gene: TRBV6-5
CDR3aa: CASSKERDRNRAYTEAFF; CDR3nt: TGTGCCAGCAGCAAAGAGAGAGATAGGAACAGGGCCTACACTGAAGCTTTCTTT; d_gene: .; abundance: .; j_gene: TRBJ1-1; v_gene: TRBV21-1
CDR3aa: CASSLKGSGAFNEQFF; CDR3nt: TGTGCCAGCAGCTTAAAGGGTAGCGGGGCCTTCAATGAGCAGTTCTTC; d_gene: TRBD2; abundance: .; j_gene: TRBJ2-1; v_gene: TRBV7-9
CDR3aa: CAWSVQDYYGYTF; CDR3nt: TGTGCCTGGAGTGTACAAGATTATTATGGCTACACCTTC; d_gene: .; abundance: .; j_gene: TRBJ1-2; v_gene: TRBV30
CDR3aa: CASSLGGQETQYF; CDR3nt: TGTGCCAGCAGCTTGGGGGGGCAGGAGACCCAGTACTTC; d_gene: .; abundance: once; j_gene: TRBJ2-5; v_gene: TRBV7-9
CDR3aa: CASSESGQGEEQPQHF; CDR3nt: TGTGCCAGCAGTGAGTCGGGACAGGGAGAGGAACAGCCCCAGCATTTT; d_gene: TRBD1; abundance: .; j_gene: TRBJ1-5; v_gene: TRBV2
CDR3aa: CSVEGGSFTEAFF; CDR3nt: TGCAGCGTGGAGGGTGGCAGCTTCACTGAAGCTTTCTTT; d_gene: .; abundance: .; j_gene: TRBJ1-1; v_gene: TRBV29-1
CDR3aa: CASSLSSGDNQPQHF; CDR3nt: TGTGCCAGCAGCTTATCTTCAGGGGATAACCAGCCCCAGCATTTT; d_gene: .; abundance: once; j_gene: TRBJ1-5; v_gene: TRBV11-2
CDR3aa: CASSLAGGNTGELFF; CDR3nt: TGTGCCAGCAGTCTAGCGGGAGGGAACACCGGGGAGCTGTTTTTT; d_gene: TRBD2; abundance: .; j_gene: TRBJ2-2; v_gene: TRBV2
CDR3aa: CASSQNYGKNTGELFF; CDR3nt: TGTGCCAGCAGCCAAAATTACGGGAAGAACACCGGGGAGCTGTTTTTT; d_gene: .; abundance: once; j_gene: TRBJ2-2; v_gene: TRBV7-8
CDR3aa: CASSLKELAGGPDNEQFF; CDR3nt: TGCGCCAGCAGCTTGAAGGAACTAGCGGGAGGGCCTGACAATGAGCAGTTCTTC; d_gene: TRBD2; abundance: .; j_gene: TRBJ2-1; v_gene: TRBV5-1
CDR3aa: CASSINPRVRELFF; CDR3nt: TGTGCCAGTAGTATAAATCCAAGAGTTCGGGAGCTGTTTTTT; d_gene: .; abundance: .; j_gene: TRBJ2-2; v_gene: TRBV19
CDR3aa: CASSKTVNTEAFF; CDR3nt: TGTGCCAGCAGTAAGACAGTGAACACTGAAGCTTTCTTT; d_gene: .; abundance: .; j_gene: TRBJ1-1; v_gene: TRBV6-1
CDR3aa: CASSYSLTGGAYEQYF; CDR3nt: TGTGCCAGCAGTTACTCGTTGACAGGGGGGGCCTACGAGCAGTACTTC; d_gene: TRBD1; abundance: .; j_gene: TRBJ2-7; v_gene: TRBV6-5
CDR3aa: CASSDSWRTDTQYF; CDR3nt: TGCGCCAGCTCCGATTCATGGCGCACAGATACGCAGTATTTT; d_gene: .; abundance: .; j_gene: TRBJ2-3; v_gene: TRBV10-1
CDR3aa: CASSRTGLATYEQYF; CDR3nt: TGTGCCAGCAGTCGAACGGGACTAGCGACCTACGAGCAGTACTTC; d_gene: TRBD2; abundance: .; j_gene: TRBJ2-7; v_gene: TRBV14
CDR3aa: CASSSRGEGGNIQYF; CDR3nt: TGTGCCAGCAGTAGTCGGGGAGAGGGAGGAAACATTCAGTACTTC; d_gene: .; abundance: .; j_gene: TRBJ2-4; v_gene: TRBV7-9
CDR3aa: CATSRSWRDDTDTQYF; CDR3nt: TGTGCCACCAGCAGATCTTGGCGGGACGACACAGATACGCAGTATTTT; d_gene: .; abundance: .; j_gene: TRBJ2-3; v_gene: TRBV15
CDR3aa: CASSLQGGEQYF; CDR3nt: TGTGCCAGCAGCCTGCAGGGTGGCGAGCAGTACTTC; d_gene: .; abundance: .; j_gene: TRBJ2-7; v_gene: TRBV4-2
CDR3aa: CASSYTGSWDEQFF; CDR3nt: TGCGCCAGCAGTTATACGGGGTCTTGGGATGAGCAGTTCTTC; d_gene: .; abundance: .; j_gene: TRBJ2-1; v_gene: TRBV10-2
CDR3aa: CASSQETGTNTEAFF; CDR3nt: TGCGCCAGCAGTCAAGAGACCGGGACAAACACTGAAGCTTTCTTT; d_gene: .; abundance: .; j_gene: TRBJ1-1; v_gene: TRBV23-1
CDR3aa: CASSLIGSVNEKLFF; CDR3nt: TGTGCCAGCAGCTTAATCGGCTCGGTCAATGAAAAACTGTTTTTT; d_gene: .; abundance: few; j_gene: TRBJ1-4; v_gene: TRBV13
CDR3aa: CASSPFSGRAPETQYF; CDR3nt: TGTGCCAGCAGCCCATTTAGCGGGAGGGCCCCGGAGACCCAGTACTTC; d_gene: TRBD2; abundance: .; j_gene: TRBJ2-5; v_gene: TRBV7-6